Listed below are T cell receptor beta chains from one sample, sequenced in a study of cytomegalovirus exposure and HLA in healthy donors. Here immunoSEQ multiplex PCR was the method, and the copy in TCRdb shows in-frame clones only, minus some. Of some 130,000 clones listed, approximately 80% are singletons. Sequencing input: PBMCs. Source of these receptors: a girl aged 2 to 10 in good health and CMV-seronegative. The CDR3 runs from the conserved cysteine through the conserved F or W. D genes are given only for firm matches. Some rows mark clone size as missing; the rest say once, few, many or name a class of expanded clone.

cdr3_aa,cdr3_nt,v_call,d_call,j_call,clone_size
CASSPAGLLQETQYF,TGTGCCAGCAGCCCTGCGGGACTTTTACAAGAGACCCAGTACTTC,TRBV14,.,TRBJ2-5,once
CAWSVGLQDTQYF,TGTGCCTGGAGTGTTGGCCTCCAAGATACGCAGTATTTT,TRBV30,.,TRBJ2-3,.
CASSDTGSAYNEQFF,TGCGCCAGCAGTGATACTGGGAGTGCCTACAATGAGCAGTTCTTC,TRBV10-1,.,TRBJ2-1,few
CASTPLMKSGQISGANVLTF,TGTGCCAGTACCCCCCTTATGAAGTCGGGACAGATCTCTGGGGCCAACGTCCTGACTTTC,TRBV19,TRBD1,TRBJ2-6,.
CASSQGRETWTSGGYEQFF,TGTGCCAGCAGCCAAGGTAGAGAAACCTGGACTAGCGGGGGCTATGAGCAGTTCTTC,TRBV14,TRBD2,TRBJ2-1,.
CASSFGGQGGQPQHF,TGTGCCAGCAGTTTCGGTGGTCAGGGCGGTCAGCCCCAGCATTTT,TRBV27,.,TRBJ1-5,.
CASSTGLAGVWRNEQFF,TGTGCCAGCAGTACAGGACTAGCGGGAGTGTGGCGCAATGAGCAGTTCTTC,TRBV28,TRBD2,TRBJ2-1,.
CASSEYGGVTDTQYF,TGTGCCAGCAGTGAATATGGCGGGGTCACAGATACGCAGTATTTT,TRBV6-1,.,TRBJ2-3,.
CASSRLPGQGTGELFF,TGTGCCAGTAGTCGCCTCCCGGGACAGGGGACCGGGGAGCTGTTTTTT,TRBV19,TRBD1,TRBJ2-2,.
CATSREASVADTQYF,TGTGCCACCAGCAGAGAGGCTAGCGTCGCAGATACGCAGTATTTT,TRBV15,.,TRBJ2-3,.
CASSRTDSYEQYF,TGTGCCAGCAGTAGGACAGACTCCTACGAGCAGTACTTC,TRBV25-1,.,TRBJ2-7,.
CASFGEREAAGELFF,TGTGCCAGCTTTGGAGAACGGGAGGCGGCGGGAGAGCTGTTTTTT,TRBV2,TRBD2,TRBJ2-2,.
CASSPRTGGSEQFF,TGTGCCAGCAGTCCCCGGACAGGGGGCAGTGAGCAGTTCTTC,TRBV28,TRBD1,TRBJ2-1,.
CASSSGLTYNEQFF,TGTGCCAGCAGCTCGGGACTAACCTACAATGAGCAGTTCTTC,TRBV5-6,TRBD2,TRBJ2-1,.
CASSNMGQLNQPQHF,TGTGCCAGCAGTAATATGGGACAGCTCAATCAGCCCCAGCATTTT,TRBV28,TRBD1,TRBJ1-5,few
CASSPSGTVDGYTF,TGTGCCAGCTCACCAAGTGGGACAGTAGATGGCTACACCTTC,TRBV18,TRBD1,TRBJ1-2,.
CASSPGTEGQPQHF,TGTGCCAGCAGCCCCGGGACAGAAGGTCAGCCCCAGCATTTT,TRBV2,TRBD1,TRBJ1-5,.
CASSTDRGYGYTF,TGTGCCAGTAGTACGGACAGGGGCTATGGCTACACCTTC,TRBV19,TRBD1,TRBJ1-2,.
CASTGGAGTEAFF,TGTGCCAGTACTGGGGGTGCGGGGACTGAAGCTTTCTTT,TRBV19,.,TRBJ1-1,.
CASSYGREYNEQFF,TGTGCCAGCAGTTACGGGAGGGAGTACAATGAGCAGTTCTTC,TRBV6-6,TRBD2,TRBJ2-1,.
CASSIPRGMAEDPDMNTEAFF,TGTGCCAGTAGTATCCCCAGGGGCATGGCCGAAGATCCTGACATGAACACTGAAGCTTTCTTT,TRBV19,.,TRBJ1-1,.
CASSKTGYGYTF,TGTGCCAGCAGCAAGACAGGGTATGGCTACACCTTC,TRBV11-1,TRBD1,TRBJ1-2,once